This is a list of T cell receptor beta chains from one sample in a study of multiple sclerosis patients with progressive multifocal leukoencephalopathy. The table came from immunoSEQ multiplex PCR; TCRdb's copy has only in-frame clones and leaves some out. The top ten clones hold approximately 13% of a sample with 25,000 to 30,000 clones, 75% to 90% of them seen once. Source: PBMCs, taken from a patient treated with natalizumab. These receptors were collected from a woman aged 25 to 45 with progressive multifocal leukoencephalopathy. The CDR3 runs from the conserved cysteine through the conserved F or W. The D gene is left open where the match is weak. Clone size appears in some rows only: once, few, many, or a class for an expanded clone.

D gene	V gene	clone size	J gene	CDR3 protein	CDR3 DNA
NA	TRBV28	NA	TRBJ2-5	CASSLSGGAVPSGETQYF	TGTGCCAGCAGTTTAAGCGGTGGTGCGGTCCCTTCAGGGGAGACCCAGTACTTC
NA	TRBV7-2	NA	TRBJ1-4	CASSLFSEPNEKLFF	TGTGCCAGCAGCTTATTCTCTGAACCCAATGAAAAACTGTTTTTT
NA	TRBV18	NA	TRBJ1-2	CASSPGRGNYGYTF	TGTGCCAGCTCACCCGGCAGGGGAAACTATGGCTACACCTTC
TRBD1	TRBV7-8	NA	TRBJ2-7	CASSWDRGPYEQYF	TGTGCCAGCAGCTGGGACAGGGGGCCCTACGAGCAGTACTTC
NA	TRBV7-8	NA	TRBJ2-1	CASSPGLRTLNEQFF	TGTGCCAGCAGCCCCGGACTAAGGACTTTAAATGAGCAGTTCTTC
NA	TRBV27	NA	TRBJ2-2	CASSLFGGVTGELFF	TGTGCCAGCAGTTTATTCGGGGGAGTGACCGGGGAGCTGTTTTTT
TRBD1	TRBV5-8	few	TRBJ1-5	CASSLQGYSNQPQHF	TGTGCCAGCAGCTTACAGGGGTATAGCAATCAGCCCCAGCATTTT
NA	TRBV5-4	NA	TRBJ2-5	CASSFGRYQETQYF	TGTGCCAGCAGTTTTGGAAGGTACCAAGAGACCCAGTACTTC
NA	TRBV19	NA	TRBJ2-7	CASSISGSPLYEQYF	TGTGCCAGTAGTATATCCGGGAGCCCACTCTACGAGCAGTACTTC
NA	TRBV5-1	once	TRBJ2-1	CASSLTGASYNEQFF	TGCGCCAGCAGCCTGACGGGAGCTTCCTACAATGAGCAGTTCTTC
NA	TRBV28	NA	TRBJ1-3	CASSPPLGTIYF	TGTGCCAGCAGCCCCCCTTTGGGCACCATATATTTT
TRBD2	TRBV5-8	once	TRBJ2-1	CASSSMGLAGFSSYNEQFF	TGTGCCAGCAGCTCGATGGGACTAGCGGGATTTAGCTCCTACAATGAGCAGTTCTTC
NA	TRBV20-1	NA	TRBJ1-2	CSARAAKGYTF	TGCAGTGCTAGGGCCGCGAAAGGCTACACCTTC
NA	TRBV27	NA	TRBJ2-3	CANQRATTDTQYF	TGTGCCAACCAACGGGCGACCACAGATACGCAGTATTTT